This TCR beta chain was sequenced for a study of blood T cell repertoires in COVID-19. Across the whole study: The analysed material was cDNA or gDNA that came from T cells, B-cell-depleted T cells, or PBMCs.

The method was immunoSEQ multiplex PCR; TCRdb's version includes in-frame clones alone and lacks a portion of them. The table lists a few hundred thousand clones, over 65% of them singletons. The sequence came from a man aged 55 to 70 who had recovered from COVID-19. The sample consisted of peripheral blood.

CDR3 region: CASSRDINTGELFF. CDR3 coding DNA: TGTGCCAGCAGCCGGGACATAAACACCGGGGAGCTGTTTTTT. V and J are TRBV4-2 and TRBJ2-2, with a weak D call TRBD1 (6 bases). CDR1 LGHNA and CDR2 YNFKEQ come from the germline V gene. There are 14 residues in the CDR3. The V end was cut by 4 bases, the J end by 2 bases, with 8 bases between.